The rows below give T cell receptor beta chains drawn from one sample of a study of blood T cells in healthy people across ages. TCRdb redid the calling of the 5' RACE reads with MiXCR, one entry per CDR3 protein. The sample lists some 1.4 million distinct CDR3 sequences, around 42% occurring once. Sequences were obtained from blood. The receptors here all came from a woman under 30 in good health. The CDR3 runs from the conserved cysteine through the conserved F or W. A D gene is named only where the DNA matches it firmly. Clone size is not always given. Where it is, it says once, few, many or a class for expanded clones.

TRBJ2-3 | TRBD1 | TRBV7-9 | NA | CASDPRQGARTDTQYF | TGTGCCAGCGACCCGCGGCAGGGGGCGAGGACAGATACGCAGTATTTT
TRBJ2-5 | TRBD2 | TRBV20-1 | NA | CSAGTPGLAETQYF | TGCAGTGCTGGGACTCCCGGACTAGCGGAGACCCAGTACTTC
TRBJ2-5 | TRBD1 | TRBV20-1 | NA | CSARDHQRGLETQYF | TGCAGTGCTAGAGATCACCAAAGGGGGCTGGAGACCCAGTACTTC
TRBJ1-2 | TRBD1 | TRBV6-1 | NA | CASSGPTGGNGYTF | TGTGCCAGCAGTGGCCCGACAGGGGGCAATGGCTACACCTTC
TRBJ2-7 | TRBD2 | TRBV4-1 | NA | CASSASGGFAYEQYF | TGCGCCAGCAGCGCTAGCGGGGGGTTCGCCTACGAGCAGTACTTC
TRBJ1-5 | NA | TRBV20-1 | NA | CSARDGSGAGNQPQHF | TGCAGTGCTAGAGATGGGTCAGGAGCTGGCAATCAGCCCCAGCATTTT
TRBJ2-3 | TRBD2 | TRBV12-3/TRBV12-4 | few | CASSLPGLAGGPSTDTQYF | TGTGCCAGCAGTCTACCGGGACTAGCGGGAGGGCCCTCCACAGATACGCAGTATTTT
TRBJ2-5 | NA | TRBV21-1 | NA | CASSGPRDPRETQYF | TGTGCCAGCAGTGGCCCCCGGGACCCAAGAGAGACCCAGTACTTC
TRBJ2-1 | NA | TRBV3-1 | NA | CASSQPRGFGNEQFF | TGTGCCAGCAGCCAGCCCCGGGGGTTTGGGAATGAGCAGTTCTTC
TRBJ2-7 | NA | TRBV20-1 | few | CSARGMGIHPYEQYF | TGCAGTGCTAGGGGAATGGGAATTCATCCCTACGAGCAGTACTTC
TRBJ2-3 | NA | TRBV20-1 | few | CSARSEGHTDTQYF | TGCAGTGCTAGGTCAGAGGGTCACACAGATACGCAGTATTTT
TRBJ2-7 | NA | TRBV9 | once | CASNGHTGRYEQYF | TGTGCCAGCAACGGACACACAGGGCGATATGAGCAGTACTTC
TRBJ2-1 | TRBD2 | TRBV27 | many | CASSLIAGGNEQFF | TGTGCCAGCAGTTTAATAGCGGGTGGTAATGAGCAGTTCTTC
TRBJ2-4 | NA | TRBV27 | NA | CARPDSVAKNIQYF | TGTGCCAGACCGGACAGTGTAGCCAAAAACATTCAGTACTTC
TRBJ2-1 | TRBD2 | TRBV9 | NA | CASSDRGGSPYNEQFF | TGTGCCAGCAGCGACCGGGGCGGGAGCCCCTACAATGAGCAGTTCTTC
TRBJ1-5 | NA | TRBV5-1 | few | CASSPTGGENQPQHF | TGCGCCAGCAGCCCCACGGGGGGCGAGAATCAGCCCCAGCATTTT
TRBJ1-4 | NA | TRBV4-1 | NA | CASSPSPRFEGEKLFF | TGCGCCAGCAGCCCCAGTCCCCGCTTCGAGGGGGAAAAACTGTTTTTT
TRBJ1-5 | NA | TRBV5-1 | NA | CASSLGAQDNQPQHF | TGCGCCAGCAGCTTGGGGGCCCAGGACAATCAGCCCCAGCATTTT
TRBJ2-7 | NA | TRBV7-8 | NA | CASSGTRSGEQYF | TGTGCCAGCAGCGGTACCAGGTCCGGCGAGCAGTACTTC
TRBJ2-4 | TRBD2 | TRBV7-8 | NA | CASSSTRGGSGAKNIQYF | TGTGCCAGCAGCTCAACGCGGGGGGGGTCGGGAGCCAAAAACATTCAGTACTTC
TRBJ1-1 | TRBD1 | TRBV5-1 | few | CASSFVGGQVGTEAFF | TGCGCCAGCAGCTTCGTGGGAGGACAGGTTGGTACTGAAGCTTTCTTT
TRBJ2-7 | NA | TRBV4-1 | NA | CASSQPGTLGQYF | TGCGCCAGCAGCCAACCTGGGACTTTGGGGCAGTACTTC
TRBJ2-3 | TRBD2 | TRBV6-5 | NA | CASSYSPRLAGVVDTQYF | TGTGCCAGCAGTTACTCCCCCCGGCTAGCGGGAGTGGTAGATACGCAGTATTTT
TRBJ2-7 | NA | TRBV7-9 | NA | CASSLGRGLGTYEQYF | TGTGCCAGCAGCTTAGGAAGGGGCCTCGGTACCTACGAGCAGTACTTC
TRBJ2-2 | TRBD1 | TRBV6-1 | NA | CASTLGTANTGELFF | TGTGCCAGCACCCTCGGGACAGCGAACACCGGGGAGCTGTTTTTT
TRBJ2-3 | TRBD2 | TRBV7-2 | many | CASSLGGLADTDTQYF | TGTGCCAGCAGCTTAGGGGGACTAGCGGACACAGATACGCAGTATTTT
TRBJ1-2 | NA | TRBV7-9 | NA | CASSVARGASNYGYTF | TGTGCCAGCAGCGTCGCGAGGGGGGCTTCTAACTATGGCTACACCTTC
TRBJ1-2 | TRBD1 | TRBV2 | few | CASSEDDRGGGYTF | TGTGCCAGCAGTGAAGACGACAGGGGGGGAGGCTACACCTTC
TRBJ2-1 | NA | TRBV27 | NA | CASLGLPSSYNEQFF | TGTGCCAGCCTGGGCCTCCCGAGCTCCTACAATGAGCAGTTCTTC
TRBJ1-2 | TRBD1 | TRBV20-1 | NA | CSASRTGLNYGYTF | TGCAGTGCTAGTAGGACAGGACTTAACTATGGCTACACCTTC
TRBJ2-3 | TRBD2 | TRBV7-2 | few | CASSLTAGISDTQYF | TGTGCCAGCAGCTTAACAGCGGGAATATCAGATACGCAGTATTTT
TRBJ2-1 | NA | TRBV7-2 | NA | CASTPRGNEQFF | TGTGCCAGCACCCCTCGGGGCAATGAGCAGTTCTTC
TRBJ1-3 | NA | TRBV4-1 | NA | CASSQDAPASGNTIYF | TGCGCCAGCAGCCAAGATGCCCCAGCCTCTGGAAACACCATATATTTT